This T cell receptor (beta chain) was identified in a study of graft-versus-host responses after intestinal transplantation. Study details: Recipients received multivisceral, liver-intestinal, or isolated intestinal transplants. Each patient got anti-thymocyte globulin induction, then tacrolimus and steroids for roughly 3 years. Whole-study findings and limits: Peak circulating GvH clone levels tracked with early post-transplant HvG declines. The presence of high graft-versus-host to host-versus-graft clonal ratios in allografts characterized patients with graft-donor T cell macrochimerism.

The table came from immunoSEQ multiplex PCR; TCRdb's copy has only in-frame clones and leaves some out. The sample shows 15,000 to 20,000 clones, around 72% of them seen only once. The CDR3 sequence is 14 residues long. The V end was cut by 1 base, the J end by 5 bases, with 9 bases between. Germline-derived CDR1 and CDR2 are SGHVS and FNYEAQ. A note on this clone: What it binds is not known.

Intraepithelial plus lamina propria lymphocytes were released by processing graft tissue. The sequence came from a human patient who received an intestinal transplant, so some T cells may come from the graft donor. V is TRBV7-6 and J is TRBJ2-1, with unresolved D. Specimen: ileum tissue, collected approximately 3 weeks after intestinal transplant. The CDR3 region is CASSLGGLNNEQFF. The DNA for the CDR3 is TGTGCCAGCAGCTTAGGTGGGCTTAACAATGAGCAGTTCTTC.